The 32 T cell receptor beta chains presented below share a single source sample, sequenced in a study of tumor-infiltrating lymphocytes in localized non-small cell lung cancer (TCRdb year 2021). Library construction relied on the immunoSEQ multiplex PCR assay. TCRdb provides this immuneACCESS table in a form limited to in-frame rearrangements. Some clones are lacking; in checked studies, under half of them reflect an unresolved V gene, and why the rest are absent is not known. Here the sample has around 10,000 clones; 63% occur a single time. In total, the top ten clones hold 7% to 10% of the sample. The sample was lung tumor tissue. The receptors were gathered from a human donor with non-small cell lung cancer.

The chain recombines TRBV7-2 with TRBJ2-7; D is uncertain. The CDR3 contains 14 residues. In germline, CDR1 is SGHTA, CDR2 FQGNSA. Trimming took off 4 bases at V and 3 bases at J, with 13 bases between the two ends. CDR3 in DNA: TGTGCCAGCAGCTCAGACGGAAGCCTCTACGAGCAGTACTTC. Its protein is CASSSDGSLYEQYF.

The chain combines TRBV6-5 with TRBJ1-1; D unresolved. Per germline, CDR1 MNHEY and CDR2 SVGAGI. Trimming stripped 0 bases from V and 2 bases from J, with 10 bases between. The CDR3 has 15 residues. The CDR3 loop reads CASSYSTVDNTEAFF. The CDR3 nucleotides are TGTGCCAGCAGTTACTCTACGGTTGACAACACTGAAGCTTTCTTT.

The rearrangement joins TRBV30 to TRBJ2-1; 13 nucleotides match TRBD2. The CDR3 length is 19 residues. Germline values: CDR1 GTSNPN, CDR2 SVGIG (reference sequence). Unmatched junction bases numbered 15, after V lost 3 bases and J lost 4 bases. The CDR3: CAWRGGTSGIGGAYNEQFF. The DNA for the CDR3 is TGTGCCTGGAGGGGAGGGACTAGCGGGATAGGGGGGGCGTACAATGAGCAGTTCTTC.

There are a few counts of this clone. V and J are TRBV11-3 and TRBJ2-3, with a tentative D call TRBD1 (5 bases). V lost 1 base to trimming and J lost 1 base, with 12 bases between them. The CDR3 consists of 16 residues. The germline V gene encodes CDR1 SGHNT and CDR2 YENEEA. This CDR3 reads CASSLGLDIRTDTQYF. CDR3 nucleotide sequence: TGTGCCAGCAGCTTAGGGTTGGACATCCGCACAGATACGCAGTATTTT.

The CDR3 sequence is CASSQRSNQPQHF. CDR3 bases: TGCGCCAGCAGCCAACGAAGCAATCAGCCCCAGCATTTT. The chain combines TRBV4-1 with TRBJ1-5; D gene unclear. This CDR3 has 13 amino acids. CDR1 is MGHRA and CDR2 is YSYEKL in the germline V gene. V was cut by 2 bases and J by 1 base, with 3 bases left in between.

The genes are TRBV7-2 and TRBJ1-6; no clear D. This CDR3 spans 13 amino acids. Trimming took 5 bases from V and 5 from J, leaving 7 bases between them. Germline V gene data show CDR1 as SGHTA and CDR2 as FQGNSA. For the CDR3, the DNA is TGTGCCAGCAGCGCAAACAATAATTCACCCCTCCACTTT. Translated, it gives CASSANNNSPLHF.

As DNA, the CDR3 is TGTGCCAGCAGCTTAGGAGTCTACGAGCAGTACTTC. Protein sequence: CASSLGVYEQYF. The rearrangement joins TRBV7-9 to TRBJ2-7, with D unclear. CDR3 length: 12 amino acids. Trimming removed 1 base at V and 3 bases at J, with 4 bases between. Per the germline V gene, CDR1 is SEHNR and CDR2 is FQNEAQ (reference sequence).

This chain connects TRBV5-6 to TRBJ2-7, with 8 bases fitting TRBD2. The CDR3 has 15 residues. CDR1 is SGHDT and CDR2 is YYEEEE in the germline V gene. The J segment lost 3 bases and the V segment lost 3 bases, leaving 8 bases of the junction unmatched. The CDR3 region is CASSSPGGGLYEQYF. For the CDR3, the DNA is TGTGCCAGCAGCTCCCCGGGGGGGGGTCTCTACGAGCAGTACTTC.

The rearrangement links TRBV10-1 to TRBJ2-7, with a tentative D call TRBD1 (5 bases). The V and J ends lost 4 bases and 8 bases respectively, with 9 bases between them. Germline values: CDR1 WNHNN, CDR2 SYGVQD (reference sequence). This CDR3 has 11 amino acids. This chain's CDR3 is CASSAGLKQYF. CDR3 sequence (DNA): TGCGCCAGCAGTGCAGGGCTCAAGCAGTACTTC.

V is TRBV15 and J is TRBJ1-1, with D tentatively TRBD1 (5 bases). Deletions cut 0 bases from V and 0 bases from J, with 14 bases between. Germline V gene lookup returns CDR1 LNHNV and CDR2 YYDKDF (reference sequence). This CDR3 contains 17 residues. As DNA, the CDR3 is TGTGCCACCAGCAGAGATCCTAGGGGCTTTGTGAACACTGAAGCTTTCTTT. Protein: CATSRDPRGFVNTEAFF.

Here the CDR3 DNA reads TGTGCCAGCAGTGTAAGACTAGCGGGAGCGGAGACCCAGTACTTC. Amino acids: CASSVRLAGAETQYF. The J gene is TRBJ2-5, the V gene TRBV6-1; 12 nucleotides align to TRBD2. V dropped 4 bases and J dropped 5; count of bases not matched to a gene: 5. The length of the CDR3 is 15 residues. CDR1 is MNHNS, CDR2 SASEGT, per germline.

This chain joins TRBV7-9 and TRBJ1-1; no definite D call. The length of the CDR3 is 13 residues. Germline loops: CDR1 SEHNR, CDR2 FQNEAQ (reference sequence). V lost 1 base and J 0 bases, leaving 3 bases between the germline ends. The CDR3: CASSLEMNTEAFF. For the CDR3, the DNA is TGTGCCAGCAGCTTAGAAATGAACACTGAAGCTTTCTTT.

The chain recombines TRBV10-3 with TRBJ1-5, with D unclear. Germline V lookup: CDR1 ENHRY, CDR2 SYGVKD. CDR3 size: 13 residues. Trimming cost V 4 bases and J 3 bases, with 7 bases left between them. As DNA, the CDR3 is TGTGCCATCAGTGCTAGGGACAATCAGCCCCAGCATTTT. Residues: CAISARDNQPQHF.

V usage is TRBV5-4 and J usage is TRBJ2-5; 11 positions agree with TRBD2. The V segment lost 4 bases and the J segment 5 bases; nucleotides outside the gene matches: 4. This CDR3 contains 14 residues. Germline CDR1 SGHNT, CDR2 YYREEE (reference sequence). CDR3 sequence: CASSPSGGWETQYF. CDR3 bases: TGTGCCAGCAGCCCTAGCGGGGGGTGGGAGACCCAGTACTTC.

The V and J genes are TRBV18 and TRBJ1-3; D is undetermined. The ends were cut back, 6 bases at V and 4 bases at J, with 7 bases in the middle. The CDR3 has 12 residues. The germline V gene has CDR1 KGHSH and CDR2 LQKENI. CDR3 nucleotide sequence: TGTGCCAGCTCGCCAAGAGGAAACACCATATATTTT. Residues: CASSPRGNTIYF. Using reference TRBV18 and TRBJ1-3 for the parts outside the CDR3, the full variable domain is NAGVMQNPRHLVRRRGQEARLRCSPMKGHSHVYWYRQLPEEGLKFMVYLQKENIIDESGMPKERFSAEFPKEGPSILRIQQVVRGDSAAYFCASSPRGNTIYFGEGSWLTVV.

V usage is TRBV28 and J usage is TRBJ1-5; D is ambiguous. Germline loops: CDR1 MDHEN, CDR2 SYDVKM. V was shortened by 7 bases and J by 5 bases, with 12 bases between the two germline ends. The CDR3 totals 13 residues. CDR3 in amino acids: CASKLDPYQPQHF. The CDR3 DNA reads TGTGCCAGCAAACTCGATCCCTATCAGCCCCAGCATTTT.

Relative to its sample, this clone is medium-sized. This chain uses TRBV6-5 with TRBJ1-2; weak D call: TRBD1 (5 bases). The CDR3 sequence is 14 residues long. Germline V gene lookup returns CDR1 MNHEY and CDR2 SVGAGI. V gave up 6 bases and J gave up 8 bases, with 19 bases separating them. CDR3 coding DNA: TGTGCCAGCAGAAGCTGGGACCGCCGCGAGGGCTACACCTTC. Translation gives CASRSWDRREGYTF.

The chain uses TRBV18 and TRBJ1-3, with D unclear. Looked up from germline, CDR1 is KGHSH and CDR2 is LQKENI. Deletions cut 2 bases from V and 0 bases from J, with 14 bases between. This CDR3 is built from 17 residues. DNA for the CDR3: TGTGCCAGCTCACCAAACCTTGGACGGCACTCTGGAAACACCATATATTTT. Translation: CASSPNLGRHSGNTIYF. Filled out from reference TRBV18 and TRBJ1-3, the complete variable domain reads NAGVMQNPRHLVRRRGQEARLRCSPMKGHSHVYWYRQLPEEGLKFMVYLQKENIIDESGMPKERFSAEFPKEGPSILRIQQVVRGDSAAYFCASSPNLGRHSGNTIYFGEGSWLTVV.

The chain recombines TRBV10-2 with TRBJ1-2; TRBD1 agrees at 10 bases. V dropped 2 bases and J dropped 6; count of bases not matched to a gene: 3. The CDR3 covers 14 residues. Germline-derived CDR1 and CDR2 are WSHSY and SAAADI. The CDR3 region is CASSELGQGDGYTF. The CDR3 nucleotides are TGCGCCAGCAGTGAGCTCGGACAGGGGGATGGCTACACCTTC.

The chain couples TRBV5-1 to TRBJ1-1; D not resolved. This CDR3 region has 14 residues. Trimming left V 3 bases short and J 1 base short, with 10 bases between. Germline V gene data show CDR1 as SGHRS and CDR2 as YFSETQ. The CDR3: CASSSTEWNTEAFF. The CDR3 DNA sequence: TGCGCCAGCAGCTCTACAGAATGGAACACTGAAGCTTTCTTT.

This clone was counted between two and nine times. The chain joins TRBV21-1 to TRBJ1-2. TRBV21-1 is a known pseudogene. This CDR3 spans 16 amino acids. The CDR3 spells CASSVRIRVGNYGYTF. The CDR3 DNA follows: TGTGCCAGCAGCGTCAGGATTAGGGTAGGGAACTATGGCTACACCTTC.

The genes are TRBV5-1 and TRBJ2-5; D is unclear. The CDR3 spans 15 residues. V was clipped by 5 bases and J by 2 bases, with 16 bases between them. Germline lookup yields CDR1 SGHRS and CDR2 YFSETQ. The CDR3 region has the DNA TGCGCCAGCAGTCTTCTACCCGCGGCACAAGAGACCCAGTACTTC. Protein: CASSLLPAAQETQYF.

This clone has just one count. J is TRBJ2-7 and V is TRBV30, with 9 bases aligning to TRBD1. The trim removed 1 base at V and 2 bases at J, leaving 15 bases unmatched. The germline V gene has CDR1 GTSNPN and CDR2 SVGIG (reference sequence). This CDR3 is 18 amino acids long. CDR3 protein: CAWSGRDREAYPPYEQYF. CDR3 nucleotide sequence: TGTGCCTGGAGTGGCCGGGACAGGGAGGCCTACCCCCCCTACGAGCAGTACTTC.

This rearrangement joins TRBV29-1 to TRBJ2-7; the match to TRBD1 covers 7 bases. J gave up 8 bases and V 2 bases, and 6 bases lay outside the gene matches. This CDR3 has 12 residues. Germline loops: CDR1 SQVTM, CDR2 ANQGSEA. The CDR3 coding sequence is TGCAGCGTTGAATGGGAACAGGGGAAGCAGTACTTC. Encoded protein: CSVEWEQGKQYF.

This rearrangement joins TRBV5-1 to TRBJ1-1, with TRBD1 matching 10 bases. The junction had 12 bases not matched to a gene; V was cut back by 4 bases and J by 9 bases. Germline V gives CDR1 SGHRS, CDR2 YFSETQ. The CDR3 is 15 amino acids. In DNA, the CDR3 is TGCGCCAGCAGCCCCCGCGCTCCGGGACAGGGGAAAGCTTTCTTT. Translated, it gives CASSPRAPGQGKAFF.

V usage is TRBV5-6 and J usage is TRBJ1-5, with D maybe TRBD1 (5 bases). Germline CDR1 and CDR2: SGHDT and YYEEEE. Trimming removed 0 bases at V and 1 base at J, with 11 bases between. The CDR3 consists of 16 residues. The DNA for the CDR3 is TGTGCCAGCAGCTTGGGCGGGGGATTCAGCAATCAGCCCCAGCATTTT. It is translated as CASSLGGGFSNQPQHF.

The chain uses TRBV29-1 and TRBJ2-7; D call uncertain. Germline V gives CDR1 SQVTM, CDR2 ANQGSEA. This CDR3 has 14 residues. Trimming took off 4 bases at V and 0 bases at J, with 13 bases between the two ends. The CDR3 DNA follows: TGCAGCGTTGTACCCGGGTATAGCTCCTACGAGCAGTACTTC. It specifies CSVVPGYSSYEQYF.

The V call is TRBV7-2, the J call TRBJ1-6; 10 nucleotides match TRBD1. CDR1 is SGHTA and CDR2 is FQGNSA in the germline V gene. V trimming: 6 bases; J trimming: 8 bases; junction bases outside the gene matches: 7. This CDR3 region has 15 residues. The CDR3 is CASRPGQGGHSPLHF. As DNA, the CDR3 is TGTGCCAGCAGACCCGGACAGGGGGGGCATTCACCCCTCCACTTT.

The chain is built from TRBV7-8 and TRBJ2-7; the match to TRBD2 covers 9 bases. With 2 bases clipped from V and 5 bases from J, the junction kept 10 bases outside the gene matches. The CDR3 is 16 residues long. Germline CDR1 reads SGHVS; CDR2 reads FQNEAQ. The CDR3 DNA follows: TGTGCCAGCAGCTTATATGCGGGAGGGCCTTTACACGAGCAGTACTTC. Protein product: CASSLYAGGPLHEQYF.

Sample share makes this clone medium-sized. CDR3 sequence reads: CASRPGLAGSYEQYF. CDR3 nucleotide sequence: TGCGCCAGCAGGCCGGGACTAGCGGGATCCTACGAGCAGTACTTC. J is TRBJ2-7 and V is TRBV5-1, with 13 bases lining up with TRBD2. The CDR3 loop spans 15 amino acids. In germline, CDR1 is SGHRS, CDR2 YFSETQ. J was trimmed by 1 base and V by 5 bases; bases with no gene match: 3.

This clone was picked up a small number of times. The V call is TRBV5-8, the J call TRBJ1-1; D not resolved. Germline CDR1 is SGHTS and CDR2 is YDEGEE. The V and J ends lost 0 bases and 5 bases respectively, with 8 bases between them. The CDR3 has 13 amino acids. The CDR3 DNA reads as TGTGCCAGCAGCTTGGTGGTTCAGACTGAAGCTTTCTTT. This translates into CASSLVVQTEAFF.

This chain uses TRBV7-9 with TRBJ1-2; no clear D gene. The germline V gene encodes CDR1 SEHNR and CDR2 FQNEAQ (reference sequence). There are 13 residues in the CDR3. Trimming stripped 4 bases from V and 0 bases from J, with 6 bases between. The CDR3 DNA reads TGTGCCAGCAGCTCCGATACTAACTATGGCTACACCTTC. Residues: CASSSDTNYGYTF.